The 18 T cell receptor beta chains below come from one sample, sequenced in a study of blood T cells in healthy people across ages. The authors ran a second PCR of 7 to 11 cycles using a sample-barcoded 5' primer and a J-beta primer mix. MiXCR, run by TCRdb on the 5' RACE reads, gives a single entry per CDR3 protein. Found here are approximately 810,000 distinct CDR3 sequences, 35% to 40% of them singletons; the top ten hold roughly 13%. Input material: blood. Source of these receptors: a young man in good health.

This clonotype occurred many times. The J gene is TRBJ2-1, the V gene TRBV5-1, with 8 bases fitting TRBD1. Germline loops: CDR1 SGHRS, CDR2 YFSETQ. The CDR3 has 15 amino acids. V trimming: 0 bases; J trimming: 7 bases; junction bases outside the gene matches: 6. DNA for the CDR3: TGCGCCAGCAGCTTGGTGGTTGACAGGGGAAATGAGCAGTTCTTC. It yields the protein CASSLVVDRGNEQFF.

On this clonotype: A read error may be the cause here, since a much bigger clone is one base away. The rearrangement links TRBV12-3 or TRBV12-4 to TRBJ2-1, with D perhaps TRBD2 (5 bases). V was clipped by 7 bases and J by 4 bases, with 17 bases between them. CDR3 length equals 15 residues. The CDR3 coding sequence is TGTGCCAGCAAAGCACTAGGGTCTGATTACAATGAGCAGTTCTTC. It translates to CASKALGSDYNEQFF.

This clonotype showed up just a few times. The chain uses TRBV2 and TRBJ2-3; the D is unclear. V was cut by 7 bases and J by 2 bases, with 13 bases left in between. CDR3 length equals 14 residues. Per germline, CDR1 SNHLY and CDR2 FYNNEI. This CDR3 reads CASMATRTTDTQYF. CDR3 in DNA: TGTGCCAGCATGGCGACTCGAACCACAGATACGCAGTATTTT.

The chain uses TRBV15 and TRBJ1-2; D is uncertain. Germline loops: CDR1 LNHNV, CDR2 YYDKDF (reference sequence). V gave up 1 base and J gave up 8 bases, with 11 bases separating them. This CDR3 has 13 residues. This chain's CDR3 is CATSRAGPSGYTF. In DNA, the CDR3 is TGTGCCACCAGCAGAGCGGGCCCTTCCGGCTACACCTTC.

The J gene is TRBJ2-7, the V gene TRBV19; 7 nucleotides align to TRBD1. The CDR3 is 16 residues long. The germline gives CDR1 LNHDA, CDR2 SQIVND (reference sequence). The V segment lost 1 base and the J segment 3 bases; nucleotides outside the gene matches: 9. CDR3 amino acids: CASSIAPWDSGYEQYF. CDR3 nucleotide sequence: TGTGCCAGTAGTATAGCCCCATGGGACAGCGGCTACGAGCAGTACTTC.

This clonotype was found once. This clone may be a read error of a much larger clone one base away. This chain connects TRBV29-1 to TRBJ2-1; 9 bases fit TRBD2. Gene TRBJ2-7 matches the end of the DNA better, so the J call may be wrong. In germline, CDR1 is SQVTM, CDR2 ANQGSEA. The CDR3 is 14 amino acids. CDR3 residues: CSVPGQRGVNEQYF. CDR3 DNA: TGCAGCGTTCCGGGCCAGCGGGGGGTCAATGAGCAGTACTTC.

The chain is built from TRBV24-1 and TRBJ2-5; TRBD1 might be the D (6 bases). The germline CDR1 and CDR2 sequences are KGHDR and SFDVKD. Between the trimmed V and J ends, which lost 8 bases and 0 bases, there was a span of 9 bases. The length of the CDR3 is 13 residues. This chain's CDR3 is CATTDSYQETQYF. The CDR3 DNA reads as TGTGCCACCACGGACAGCTACCAAGAGACCCAGTACTTC.

This clonotype was observed a few times. The V call is TRBV4-1, the J call TRBJ1-1; no reliable D call. The length of the CDR3 is 17 residues. V was shortened by 1 base and J by 1 base, with 16 bases between the two germline ends. CDR1 MGHRA and CDR2 YSYEKL come from the germline V gene. As DNA, the CDR3 is TGCGCCAGCAGCCAAGGGCCCTGGGCCGGGAGGAACACTGAAGCTTTCTTT. Amino acid sequence: CASSQGPWAGRNTEAFF.

The gene calls are TRBV27 and TRBJ1-6; maybe TRBD1 (5 bases). The CDR3 runs to 16 residues. Germline values: CDR1 MNHEY, CDR2 SMNVEV (reference sequence). Trimming took off 5 bases at V and 1 base at J, with 12 bases between the two ends. DNA for the CDR3: TGTGCCAGCAGTGACGGAGAGGGGTCCTATAATTCACCCCTCCACTTT. Its translation is CASSDGEGSYNSPLHF.

This clonotype was recorded only once. V and J are TRBV19 and TRBJ1-5, with 7 positions matching TRBD1. The CDR3 totals 17 residues. V was clipped by 4 bases and J by 1 base; unmatched bases: 10. The germline V gene has CDR1 LNHDA and CDR2 SQIVND (reference sequence). In nucleotides, the CDR3 is TGTGCCAGTAGTACTCGGACAGGCGAGACGAGCAATCAGCCCCAGCATTTT. Translating it yields CASSTRTGETSNQPQHF.

The rearrangement uses TRBV7-2 and TRBJ2-3, with TRBD2 matching 9 bases. J gave up 1 base and V 2 bases, and 7 bases lay outside the gene matches. CDR1 and CDR2 (germline): SGHTA, FQGNSA. There are 17 residues in the CDR3. The CDR3: CASSLRNSGGRTDTQYF. The CDR3 nucleotides are TGTGCCAGCAGCTTACGGAATAGCGGGGGACGCACAGATACGCAGTATTTT.

This sequence joins TRBV4-2 and TRBJ2-7; either TRBD1 or TRBD2 may supply D (6 bases each). CDR1 is LGHNA, CDR2 YNFKEQ, per germline. V gave up 0 bases and J gave up 5 bases, with 14 bases separating them. The CDR3 is made up of 15 amino acids. The CDR3: CASSQEGTGRHEQYF. In DNA form, the CDR3 reads TGTGCCAGCAGCCAAGAGGGAACAGGGAGGCACGAGCAGTACTTC.

A few counts support this clonotype. The chain couples TRBV2 to TRBJ1-5; tentatively, D is TRBD1 (5 bases). This CDR3 has 12 amino acids. The V end lost 4 bases, the J end lost 6 bases, and 7 bases lay between the germline ends. Per the germline V gene, CDR1 is SNHLY and CDR2 is FYNNEI. Here the CDR3 reads CASSVTGQPQHF. CDR3 nucleotide sequence: TGTGCCAGCAGTGTTACAGGTCAGCCCCAGCATTTT.

The chain uses TRBV14 and TRBJ2-1; perhaps TRBD2 as D (5 bases). Trimming shortened V by 1 base and J by 5 bases, and 12 bases separated the two germline ends. This CDR3 is 15 amino acids long. Germline V gene data show CDR1 as SGHDN and CDR2 as FVKESK. DNA of the CDR3: TGTGCCAGCAGCCAAGGAGGGTTTACGGACAATGAGCAGTTCTTC. Amino acids: CASSQGGFTDNEQFF.

Details on this clonotype: This may be a read error, as it is one base from a much larger clone. The chain links TRBV12-3 or TRBV12-4 to TRBJ2-1, with TRBD1 matching over 7 bases. CDR3 length: 14 amino acids. V shed 6 bases and J 10 bases; nucleotides not matched to a gene: 12. CDR3 coding DNA: TGTGCCAGCAGGCCCGGACAGGTTCGCTACGAGCAGTTCTTC. Protein: CASRPGQVRYEQFF.

This sequence joins TRBV9 and TRBJ2-5; D is perhaps TRBD1 (5 bases). The CDR3 totals 15 residues. V was clipped by 0 bases and J by 0 bases, with 9 bases between them. The germline CDR1 and CDR2 sequences are SGDLS and YYNGEE. The CDR3 spells CASSVALQDQETQYF. CDR3 DNA: TGTGCCAGCAGCGTAGCTTTACAGGACCAAGAGACCCAGTACTTC. Complete variable domain (other parts from reference TRBV9 and TRBJ2-5): DSGVTQTPKHLITATGQRVTLRCSPRSGDLSVYWYQQSLDQGLQFLIQYYNGEERAKGNILERFSAQQFPDLHSELNLSSLELGDSALYFCASSVALQDQETQYFGPGTRLLVL.

The chain is built from TRBV5-1 and TRBJ2-3, with 7 bases lining up with TRBD1. Germline V lookup: CDR1 SGHRS, CDR2 YFSETQ. The CDR3 sequence is 16 residues long. The J segment lost 1 base and the V segment lost 4 bases, leaving 9 bases of the junction unmatched. CDR3 DNA: TGCGCCAGCAGCCCCGGACAGGCCCAGGGCACAGATACGCAGTATTTT. It specifies CASSPGQAQGTDTQYF.

This clonotype was observed many times. The rearrangement uses TRBV12-3 or TRBV12-4 and TRBJ2-7; maybe TRBD1 (5 bases). This CDR3 comprises 12 residues. V was trimmed by 4 bases and J by 6 bases, leaving 10 bases between them. CDR3 nucleotide sequence: TGTGCCAGCAGTTCCAGGGTTGGCGAGCAGTACTTC. This gives the protein CASSSRVGEQYF.